A single sample is the source of the 15 T cell receptor beta chains below, sequenced in a study of radiotherapy plus CTLA-4 blockade in lung cancer. TCRdb keeps only in-frame clones here, not all; method: immunoSEQ multiplex PCR. The data contain roughly 44,000 clones, 76% of them singletons. Specimen: peripheral blood, collected from a patient treated with radiotherapy plus ipilimumab. The receptor source for this set is a human donor with non-small cell lung cancer who had stable disease on radiotherapy plus ipilimumab.

The chain recombines TRBV6-6 with TRBJ1-1; the D is unclear. V was shortened by 0 bases and J by 4 bases, with 9 bases between the two germline ends. From germline, CDR1 is MNHNY and CDR2 SVGAGI (reference sequence). This CDR3 spans 14 amino acids. The CDR3 loop is CASSYSPQITEAFF. The CDR3 region has the DNA TGTGCCAGCAGTTACTCCCCCCAGATCACTGAAGCTTTCTTT.

The chain employs TRBV6-1 and TRBJ1-2; D uncertain. Germline CDR1 MNHNS, CDR2 SASEGT. Trimming cost V 5 bases and J 8 bases, with 12 bases left between them. This CDR3 spans 12 amino acids. In nucleotides, the CDR3 is TGTGCCAGCAGTCACACCAAAGGGGGCTACACCTTC. Protein sequence: CASSHTKGGYTF.

V gene TRBV5-8 combines with J gene TRBJ2-6; D call uncertain. In germline, CDR1 is SGHTS, CDR2 YDEGEE. The germline V and J ends were trimmed by 2 bases and 0 bases, with 12 bases remaining between them. This CDR3 contains 17 residues. The CDR3 reads CASSFYRYSSGANVLTF. The CDR3 nucleotides are TGTGCCAGCAGCTTTTACAGATACAGCTCTGGGGCCAACGTCCTGACTTTC.

The chain couples TRBV5-6 to TRBJ2-7, with TRBD1 as a possible D gene (6 bases). The CDR3 covers 14 residues. V lost 0 bases to trimming and J lost 5 bases, with 12 bases between them. Germline V gene data show CDR1 as SGHDT and CDR2 as YYEEEE. The CDR3 DNA follows: TGTGCCAGCAGCTTGGTCTGGGCAGGGGACGAGCAGTACGTC. This sequence encodes CASSLVWAGDEQYV.

This sequence joins TRBV30 and TRBJ1-1; tentatively, D is TRBD1 (6 bases). Trimming removed 7 bases at V and 5 bases at J, with 14 bases between. CDR3 length equals 12 residues. The germline gives CDR1 GTSNPN, CDR2 SVGIG (reference sequence). The CDR3 sequence: CAYIRGGTEAFF. The CDR3 nucleotides are TGTGCCTACATCAGGGGTGGGACTGAAGCTTTCTTT.

The chain is built from TRBV7-3 and TRBJ1-2; D not certain. CDR3 length: 17 amino acids. Germline V gene lookup returns CDR1 SGHTA and CDR2 FQGTGA. The V gene lost 0 bases and the J gene lost 5 bases, with 19 bases spanning the gap. CDR3 protein: CASSLTIGARDLYGYTF. The CDR3 region has the DNA TGTGCCAGCAGCTTAACGATAGGAGCCAGAGATTTATATGGCTACACCTTC.

V and J are TRBV6-4 and TRBJ1-5; D remains ambiguous. V was trimmed by 2 bases and J by 3 bases, leaving 5 bases between them. Germline CDR1 and CDR2: MRHNA and SNTAGT. This CDR3 is 13 amino acids long. This CDR3 reads CASSDAANQPQHF. Here the CDR3 DNA reads TGTGCCAGCAGTGACGCGGCCAATCAGCCCCAGCATTTT.

This sequence joins TRBV6-1 and TRBJ1-2, with D possibly matching TRBD1 (5 bases). The CDR3 contains 13 residues. Germline V gives CDR1 MNHNS, CDR2 SASEGT. The V gene lost 7 bases and the J gene lost 6 bases, with 15 bases spanning the gap. DNA of the CDR3: TGTGCCAGCAATAGTGGTGGAGGGGATGGCTACACCTTC. Protein: CASNSGGGDGYTF.

V gene TRBV11-2 combines with J gene TRBJ2-1; tentatively, D is TRBD1 (6 bases). V dropped 1 base and J dropped 7 bases, with 14 bases sitting between them. Germline V gene lookup returns CDR1 SGHAT and CDR2 FQNNGV. The CDR3 has 15 amino acids. CDR3 protein: CASSLAGAAGNEQFF. Written as DNA, the CDR3 is TGTGCCAGCAGCTTAGCAGGGGCTGCTGGAAATGAGCAGTTCTTC.

The V call is TRBV5-4, the J call TRBJ1-1, with a possible D match to TRBD1 (6 bases). V lost 9 bases and J 4 bases, leaving 10 bases between the germline ends. Germline V lookup: CDR1 SGHNT, CDR2 YYREEE (reference sequence). The CDR3 consists of 11 residues. CDR3 nucleotide sequence: TGTGCCATCGTCAGGGGCACTGAAGCTTTCTTT. Residues: CAIVRGTEAFF. Full variable domain (rest looked up from reference TRBV5-4 and TRBJ1-1): ETGVTQSPTHLIKTRGQQVTLRCSSQSGHNTVSWYQQALGQGPQFIFQYYREEENGRGNFPPRFSGLQFPNYSSELNVNALELDDSALYLCAIVRGTEAFFGQGTRLTVV.

This clone was found many times. The chain is built from TRBV7-2 and TRBJ1-6, with 9 bases that match TRBD1. Germline V gene lookup returns CDR1 SGHTA and CDR2 FQGNSA. The CDR3 is 15 amino acids. J lost 9 bases, V lost 7 bases, and 10 bases had no gene match. The CDR3 region is CASTEDRGLRSPLHF. The CDR3 nucleotides are TGTGCCAGCACCGAGGACAGGGGCCTTCGTTCACCCCTCCACTTT.

V and J are TRBV29-1 and TRBJ1-1; D call uncertain. CDR3 length equals 13 residues. V gave up 7 bases and J gave up 1 base, with 13 bases separating them. Germline V gene data show CDR1 as SQVTM and CDR2 as ANQGSEA. Written as DNA, the CDR3 is TGCAGCGCCCCCGGAGAGGGGAACACTGAAGCTTTCTTT. This codes for CSAPGEGNTEAFF.

The rearrangement links TRBV25-1 to TRBJ2-1; D unresolved. Trimming took 3 bases from V and 4 from J, leaving 4 bases between them. The CDR3 covers 12 residues. Per germline, CDR1 MGHDK and CDR2 SYGVNS. The CDR3 nucleotides read TGTGCCAGCAGTGACCATTACAATGAGCAGTTCTTC. It specifies CASSDHYNEQFF. The whole variable domain, filled in from reference TRBV25-1 and TRBJ2-1, reads EADIYQTPRYLVIGTGKKITLECSQTMGHDKMYWYQQDPGMELHLIHYSYGVNSTEKGDLSSESTVSRIRTEHFPLTLESARPSHTSQYLCASSDHYNEQFFGPGTRLTVL.

This rearrangement joins TRBV14 to TRBJ1-2, with 11 bases lining up with TRBD1. The ends lost 4 bases at V and 6 bases at J; junction bases unmatched: 7. This CDR3 is built from 15 residues. Germline CDR1 and CDR2: SGHDN and FVKESK. CDR3 residues: CASSPRTGGANGYTF. The CDR3 nucleotides are TGTGCCAGCAGCCCTCGGACAGGGGGCGCAAATGGCTACACCTTC.

This clone was observed a few times. The chain is built from TRBV7-9 and TRBJ1-3; no clear D gene. CDR3 length: 12 amino acids. Germline CDR1 and CDR2: SEHNR and FQNEAQ (reference sequence). Trimming removed 4 bases at V and 4 bases at J, with 5 bases between. The CDR3 loop reads CASSSWGNTIYF. For the CDR3, the DNA is TGTGCCAGCAGCTCCTGGGGAAACACCATATATTTT.